Here is one T cell receptor beta chain with its context. This entry belongs to a study of OX40 agonist ivuxolimab in advanced cancers. Produced via immunoSEQ multiplex PCR; TCRdb's table is partial and in-frame only. The repertoire consists of 25,000 to 30,000 clones, with roughly 83% occurring once and the leading ten covering about 32%. CDR3 length equals 15 residues. The V gene's germline CDR1 is SGHRS and CDR2 YFSETQ. Trimming took 4 bases from V and 2 from J; bases not matched to a gene: 7. V gene TRBV5-1 combines with J gene TRBJ2-3, with 7 bases aligning to TRBD1. The material sequenced was CD4+ or CD8+ T cells sorted from blood, taken in a trial of the OX40 agonist ivuxolimab. The clonotype originates from an adult with an advanced solid tumor such as melanoma, head and neck, liver or kidney cancer. The CDR3 bases are TGCGCCAGCAGCACCAACAGGGGTTACACAGATACGCAGTATTTT. Its protein product is CASSTNRGYTDTQYF.